The source of this T cell receptor beta chain is a study of shared clonotypes between healthy human individuals. Concerning this clone: Its specificity is unknown.

In the authors' methods: Filtering differed for immunoSEQ, which gave only junction sequences without quality scores. The repertoire was sequenced with immunoSEQ multiplex PCR; TCRdb's copy has only in-frame clones and lacks some. The V and J calls and the clone size are those of that table, but D and trimming were determined from the DNA. The sample has approximately 530,000 clones; approximately 95% are singletons. CDR3 length equals 15 residues. Trimming took off 1 base at V and 0 bases at J, with 8 bases between the two ends. Germline V gene data show CDR1 as SGHDT and CDR2 as YYEEEE. Study-level results: Naive subsets usually exceeded memory subsets in estimated richness. Clonotypes shared by all four donors outscored non-shared clonotypes in generation probability.

Donors comprised only Caucasian adults living in Nashville, Tennessee. The receptor's source is a woman between 25 and 40 years old in good health. Material for sequencing was naive CD4+ T cells sorted from blood. Subset noted: CD45RA+ positively selected. V gene TRBV5-6 combines with J gene TRBJ1-5, with unresolved D. The CDR3 protein is CASSLMALSNQPQHF. DNA of the CDR3: TGTGCCAGCAGCTTGATGGCACTTAGCAATCAGCCCCAGCATTTT.